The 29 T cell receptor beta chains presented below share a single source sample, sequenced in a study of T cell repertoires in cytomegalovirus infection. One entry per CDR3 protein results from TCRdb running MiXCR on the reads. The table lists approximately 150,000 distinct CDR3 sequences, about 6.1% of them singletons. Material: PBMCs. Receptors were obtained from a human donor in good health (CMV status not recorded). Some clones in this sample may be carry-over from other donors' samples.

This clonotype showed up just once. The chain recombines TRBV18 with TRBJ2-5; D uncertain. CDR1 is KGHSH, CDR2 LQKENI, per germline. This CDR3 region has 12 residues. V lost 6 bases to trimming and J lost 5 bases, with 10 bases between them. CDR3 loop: CASSDGWETQYF. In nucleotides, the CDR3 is TGTGCCAGCTCCGACGGGTGGGAGACCCAGTACTTC.

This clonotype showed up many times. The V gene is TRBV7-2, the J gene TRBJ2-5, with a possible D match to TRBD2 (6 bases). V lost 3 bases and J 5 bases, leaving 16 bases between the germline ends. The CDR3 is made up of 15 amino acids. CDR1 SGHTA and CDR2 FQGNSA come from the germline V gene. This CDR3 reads CASSFGGLWLETQYF. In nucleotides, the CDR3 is TGTGCCAGCAGCTTCGGAGGACTATGGCTTGAGACCCAGTACTTC.

CDR3 nucleotides: TGCAGCGGCGGGGGCTTGAACACTGAAGCTTTCTTT. The encoded protein is CSGGGLNTEAFF. The chain has TRBV29-1 and TRBJ1-1; D is perhaps TRBD1 (6 bases). This CDR3 has 12 residues. The germline V and J ends were trimmed by 7 bases and 0 bases, with 9 bases remaining between them. Germline V gene data show CDR1 as SQVTM and CDR2 as ANQGSEA.

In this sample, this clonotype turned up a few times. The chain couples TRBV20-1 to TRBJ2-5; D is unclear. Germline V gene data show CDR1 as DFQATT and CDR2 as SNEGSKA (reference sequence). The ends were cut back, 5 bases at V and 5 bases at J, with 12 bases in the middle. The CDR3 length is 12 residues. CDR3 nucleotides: TGCAGTGCTCGCTCCTTGACGGAGACCCAGTACTTC. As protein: CSARSLTETQYF.

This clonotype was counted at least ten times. This chain's CDR3 is CASSLSGYTIYF. The CDR3 DNA reads TGTGCCAGCAGCTTGAGTGGCTACACCATATATTTT. The gene calls are TRBV7-2 and TRBJ1-3; D gene ambiguous. The CDR3 runs 12 residues. CDR1 SGHTA and CDR2 FQGNSA come from the germline V gene. The ends were cut back, 3 bases at V and 8 bases at J, with 8 bases in the middle. The variable domain in full, completed from reference TRBV7-2 and TRBJ1-3, reads GAGVSQSPSNKVTEKGKDVELRCDPISGHTALYWYRQSLGQGLEFLIYFQGNSAPDKSGLPSDRFSAERTGGSVSTLTIQRTQQEDSAVYLCASSLSGYTIYFGEGSWLTVV.

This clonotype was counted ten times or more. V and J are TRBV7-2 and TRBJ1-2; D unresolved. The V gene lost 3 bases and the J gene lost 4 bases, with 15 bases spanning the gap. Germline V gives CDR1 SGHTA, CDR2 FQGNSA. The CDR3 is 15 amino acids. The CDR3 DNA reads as TGTGCCAGCAGCTTGGCGATAGGGCAGAGCTATGGCTACACCTTC. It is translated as CASSLAIGQSYGYTF.

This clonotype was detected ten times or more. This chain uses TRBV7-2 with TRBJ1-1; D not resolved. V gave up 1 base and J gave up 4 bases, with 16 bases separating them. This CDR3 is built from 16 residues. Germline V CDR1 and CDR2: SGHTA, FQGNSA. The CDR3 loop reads CASSLDTLEVGTEAFF. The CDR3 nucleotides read TGTGCCAGCAGCTTAGACACTCTCGAGGTTGGCACTGAAGCTTTCTTT. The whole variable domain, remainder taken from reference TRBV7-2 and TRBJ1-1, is GAGVSQSPSNKVTEKGKDVELRCDPISGHTALYWYRQSLGQGLEFLIYFQGNSAPDKSGLPSDRFSAERTGGSVSTLTIQRTQQEDSAVYLCASSLDTLEVGTEAFFGQGTRLTVV.

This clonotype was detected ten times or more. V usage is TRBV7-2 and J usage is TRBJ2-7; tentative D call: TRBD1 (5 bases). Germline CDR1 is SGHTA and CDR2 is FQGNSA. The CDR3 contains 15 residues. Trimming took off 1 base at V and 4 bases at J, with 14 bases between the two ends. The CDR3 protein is CASSLGGRTSYEQYF. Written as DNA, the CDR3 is TGTGCCAGCAGCTTAGGAGGACGGACATCTTACGAGCAGTACTTC.

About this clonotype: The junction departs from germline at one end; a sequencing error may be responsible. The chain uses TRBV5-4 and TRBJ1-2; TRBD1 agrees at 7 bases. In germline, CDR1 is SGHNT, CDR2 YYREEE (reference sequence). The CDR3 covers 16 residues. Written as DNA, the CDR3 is TGTGCCAACAGCCCCGGGGGACAGCTTCTTAACTATGGCTCCACCTTC. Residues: CANSPGGQLLNYGSTF.

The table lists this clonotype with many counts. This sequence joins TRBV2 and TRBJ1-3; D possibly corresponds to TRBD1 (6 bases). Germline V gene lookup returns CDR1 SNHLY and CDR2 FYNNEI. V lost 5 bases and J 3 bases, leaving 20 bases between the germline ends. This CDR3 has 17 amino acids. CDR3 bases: TGTGCCAGCAGTCGCACGCGAACAGGGTGGAATGGAAACACCATATATTTT. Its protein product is CASSRTRTGWNGNTIYF. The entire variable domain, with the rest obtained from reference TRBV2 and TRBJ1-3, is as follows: EPEVTQTPSHQVTQMGQEVILRCVPISNHLYFYWYRQILGQKVEFLVSFYNNEISEKSEIFDDQFSVERPDGSNFTLKIRSTKLEDSAMYFCASSRTRTGWNGNTIYFGEGSWLTVV.

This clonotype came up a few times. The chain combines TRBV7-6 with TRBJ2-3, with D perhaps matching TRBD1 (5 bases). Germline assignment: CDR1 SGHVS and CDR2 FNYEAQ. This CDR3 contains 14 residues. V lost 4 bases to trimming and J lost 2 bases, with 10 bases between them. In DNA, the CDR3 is TGTGCCAGCAGCTCTTCGACAGACACAGATACGCAGTATTTT. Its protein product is CASSSSTDTDTQYF.

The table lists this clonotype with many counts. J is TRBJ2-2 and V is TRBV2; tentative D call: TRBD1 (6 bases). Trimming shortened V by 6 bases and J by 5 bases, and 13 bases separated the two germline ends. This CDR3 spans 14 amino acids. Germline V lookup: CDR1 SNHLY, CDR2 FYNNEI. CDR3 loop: CASRHRDYTGELFF. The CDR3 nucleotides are TGTGCCAGCAGACACAGGGATTATACCGGGGAGCTGTTTTTT.

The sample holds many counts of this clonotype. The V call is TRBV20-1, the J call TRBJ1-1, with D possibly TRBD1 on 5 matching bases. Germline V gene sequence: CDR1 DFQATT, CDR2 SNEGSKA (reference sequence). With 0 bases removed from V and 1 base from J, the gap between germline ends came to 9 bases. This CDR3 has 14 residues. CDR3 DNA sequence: TGCAGTGCTAGAGACGGGACTTGGAACACTGAAGCTTTCTTT. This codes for CSARDGTWNTEAFF.

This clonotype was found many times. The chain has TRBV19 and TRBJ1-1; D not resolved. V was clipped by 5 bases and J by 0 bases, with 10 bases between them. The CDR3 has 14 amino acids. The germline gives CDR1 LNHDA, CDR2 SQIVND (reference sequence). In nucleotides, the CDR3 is TGTGCCAGTAGTTCTCGGACCATGAACACTGAAGCTTTCTTT. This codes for CASSSRTMNTEAFF.

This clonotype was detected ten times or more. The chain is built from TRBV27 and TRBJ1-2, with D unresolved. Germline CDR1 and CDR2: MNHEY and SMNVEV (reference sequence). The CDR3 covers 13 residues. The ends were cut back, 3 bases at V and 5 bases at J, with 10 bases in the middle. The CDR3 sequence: CASSLDLRYGYTF. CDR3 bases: TGTGCCAGCAGTTTGGATCTTCGGTATGGCTACACCTTC.

The DNA of the CDR3 is TGTGCCAGCAGCCTGAGGTTGGCGGTTGTTGACCAGTACGAGCAGTACTTC. It specifies CASSLRLAVVDQYEQYF. The gene calls are TRBV11-2 and TRBJ2-7; no clear D. This CDR3 contains 17 residues. Trimming removed 5 bases from V and 4 bases from J, with 24 bases in between. Germline lookup yields CDR1 SGHAT and CDR2 FQNNGV.

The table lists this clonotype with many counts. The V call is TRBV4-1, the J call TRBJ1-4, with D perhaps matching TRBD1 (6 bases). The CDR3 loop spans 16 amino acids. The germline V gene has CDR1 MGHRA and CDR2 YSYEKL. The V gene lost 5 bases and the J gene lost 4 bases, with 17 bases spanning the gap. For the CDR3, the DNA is TGCGCCAGCAGCGGGAAAGAACAGGGCTTTAATGAAAAACTGTTTTTT. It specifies CASSGKEQGFNEKLFF.

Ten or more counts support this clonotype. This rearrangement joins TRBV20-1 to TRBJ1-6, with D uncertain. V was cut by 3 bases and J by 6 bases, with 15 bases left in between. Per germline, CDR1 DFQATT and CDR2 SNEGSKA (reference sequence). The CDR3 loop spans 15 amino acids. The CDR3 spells CSARGNVAVNSPLHF. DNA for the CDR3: TGCAGTGCTAGGGGCAACGTAGCGGTTAATTCACCCCTCCACTTT.

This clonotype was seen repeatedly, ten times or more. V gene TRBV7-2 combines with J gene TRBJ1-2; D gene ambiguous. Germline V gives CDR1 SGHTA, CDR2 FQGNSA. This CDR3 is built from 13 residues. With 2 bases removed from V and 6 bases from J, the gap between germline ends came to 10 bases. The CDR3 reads CASSLSPGHGYTF. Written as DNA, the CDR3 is TGTGCCAGCAGCTTATCGCCGGGTCATGGCTACACCTTC.

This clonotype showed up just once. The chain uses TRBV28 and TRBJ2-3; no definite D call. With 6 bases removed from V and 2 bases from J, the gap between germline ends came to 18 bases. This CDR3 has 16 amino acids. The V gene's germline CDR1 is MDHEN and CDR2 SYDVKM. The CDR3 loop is CASSNPQVDSTDTQYF. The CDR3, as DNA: TGTGCCAGCAGCAACCCCCAGGTTGACTCCACAGATACGCAGTATTTT. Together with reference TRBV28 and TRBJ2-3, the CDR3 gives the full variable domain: DVKVTQSSRYLVKRTGEKVFLECVQDMDHENMFWYRQDPGLGLRLIYFSYDVKMKEKGDIPEGYSVSREKKERFSLILESASTNQTSMYLCASSNPQVDSTDTQYFGPGTRLTVL.

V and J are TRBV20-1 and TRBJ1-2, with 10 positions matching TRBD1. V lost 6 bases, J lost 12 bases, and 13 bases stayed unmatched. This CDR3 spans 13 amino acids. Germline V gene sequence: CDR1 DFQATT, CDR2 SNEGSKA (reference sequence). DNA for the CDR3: TGCAGTGCCTCCGGGACAGGGGAAGGGGGTAACACCTTC. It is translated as CSASGTGEGGNTF.

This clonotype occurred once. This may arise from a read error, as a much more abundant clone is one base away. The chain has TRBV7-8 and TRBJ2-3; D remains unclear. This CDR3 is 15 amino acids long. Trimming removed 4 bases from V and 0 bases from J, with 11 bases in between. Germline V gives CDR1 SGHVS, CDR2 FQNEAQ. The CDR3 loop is CASSSVQRSTDTQYF. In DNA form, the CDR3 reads TGTGCCAGCAGCTCCGTGCAGAGGAGCACAGATACGCAGTATTTT.

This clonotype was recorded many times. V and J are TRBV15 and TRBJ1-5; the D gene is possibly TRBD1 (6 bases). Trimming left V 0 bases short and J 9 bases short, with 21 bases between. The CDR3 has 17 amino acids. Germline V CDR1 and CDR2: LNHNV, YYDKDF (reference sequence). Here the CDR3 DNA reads TGTGCCACCAGCAGAGATCCCGGAGGGGGAGGGCTTCTGCCCCAGCATTTT. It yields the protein CATSRDPGGGGLLPQHF.

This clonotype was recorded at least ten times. DNA of the CDR3: TGTGCCAGCAGCTTAGTGGCGGGCCTCACAGATACGCAGTATTTT. Translation gives CASSLVAGLTDTQYF. This chain links TRBV7-2 with TRBJ2-3; TRBD2 is a possible D gene (5 bases). The ends were cut back, 1 base at V and 2 bases at J, with 10 bases in the middle. Germline lookup yields CDR1 SGHTA and CDR2 FQGNSA. The CDR3 extends over 15 amino acids.

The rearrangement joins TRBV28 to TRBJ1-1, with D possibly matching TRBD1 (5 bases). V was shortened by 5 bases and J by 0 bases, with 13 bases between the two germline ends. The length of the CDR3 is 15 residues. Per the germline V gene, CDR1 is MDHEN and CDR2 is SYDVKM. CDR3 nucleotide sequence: TGTGCCAGCAGTCCACCGTACAGGTTGAACACTGAAGCTTTCTTT. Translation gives CASSPPYRLNTEAFF.

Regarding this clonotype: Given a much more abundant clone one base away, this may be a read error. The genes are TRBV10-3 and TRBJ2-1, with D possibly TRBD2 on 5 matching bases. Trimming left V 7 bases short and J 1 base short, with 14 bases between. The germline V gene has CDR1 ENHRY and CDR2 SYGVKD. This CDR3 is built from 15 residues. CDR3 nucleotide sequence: TGTGCCATCACCTCTAGCCCTAGATCCTACAATGAGCAGTTCTTC. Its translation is CAITSSPRSYNEQFF.

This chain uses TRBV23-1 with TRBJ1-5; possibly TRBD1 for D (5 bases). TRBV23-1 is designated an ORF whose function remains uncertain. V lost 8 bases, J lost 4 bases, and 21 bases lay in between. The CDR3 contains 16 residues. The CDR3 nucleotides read TGCGCCAGCGGCTACTACGGAGGTGAGGGGAATCAGCCCCAGCATTTT. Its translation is CASGYYGGEGNQPQHF.

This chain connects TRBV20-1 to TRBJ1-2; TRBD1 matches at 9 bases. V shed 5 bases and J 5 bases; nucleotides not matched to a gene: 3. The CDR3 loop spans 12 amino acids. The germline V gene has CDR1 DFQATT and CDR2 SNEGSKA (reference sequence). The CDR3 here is CSAPTGGYGYTF. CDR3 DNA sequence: TGCAGTGCTCCGACAGGGGGGTATGGCTACACCTTC.

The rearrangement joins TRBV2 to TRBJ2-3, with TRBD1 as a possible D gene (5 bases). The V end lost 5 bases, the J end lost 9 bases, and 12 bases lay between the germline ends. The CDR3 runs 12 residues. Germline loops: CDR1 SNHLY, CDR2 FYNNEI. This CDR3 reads CASSQGFRTQYF. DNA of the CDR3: TGTGCCAGCAGTCAGGGTTTTCGGACGCAGTATTTT.